The T cell receptor (beta chain) described here comes from a study of shared T cell receptors in the human thymus. In germline, CDR1 is WNHNN, CDR2 SYGVQD (reference sequence). V was trimmed by 3 bases and J by 10 bases, leaving 7 bases between them. The CDR3 contains 11 residues. The table came from immunoSEQ multiplex PCR; TCRdb's copy has only in-frame clones and leaves some out. The top ten clones hold around 0.01% of a sample with roughly 710,000 clones, 80% to 90% of them seen once. The sample was also linked to a second study, of human thymus T cells. That publication notes: All donors were healthy Finnish infants who were undergoing corrective surgery to treat congenital heart defects. Related research described thymic repertoires that were highly overlapping among unrelated individuals.

Sequenced input: thymocytes. The chain joins TRBV10-1 to TRBJ2-1; possible D gene TRBD1, 6 bases. The source is a girl less than two years old with a congenital heart defect. The CDR3 DNA reads as TGCGCCAGCAGTGAAGGGACAGAGCAGTTCTTC. This gives the protein CASSEGTEQFF.